Listed below are T cell receptor beta chains from one sample, sequenced in a study of T-cell reconstitution after alpha-beta-depleted transplantation in children. TCRdb processed the PCR reads anew with MiXCR; each CDR3 protein has one entry. The top ten clones hold roughly 15% of a sample with fewer than 700,000 distinct CDR3 sequences, 23% of them seen once. This sample comprised PBMCs, mostly from graft donor cells, obtained 360 days after TCRalphabeta/CD19-depleted stem cell transplant. Every receptor here comes from a boy less than two years old who had a stem cell transplant for acute myeloid leukemia, so the T cells may come from the graft donor. Each CDR3 is given with its conserved first and last residue. D genes are given only for firm matches. Size is omitted from some rows. Given values are once, few, many or a class for expanded clones.

TRBJ2-7 | many | TRBV12-3/TRBV12-4 | NA | TGTGCCAGCAGTTACCGGGACAATGCAGACGAGCAGTACTTC | CASSYRDNADEQYF
TRBJ2-2 | NA | TRBV5-1 | NA | TGCGCCAGCATTGAGGGCGCGAACACCGGGGAGCTGTTTTTT | CASIEGANTGELFF
TRBJ2-7 | many | TRBV5-1 | TRBD1 | TGCGCCAGCAGCTTGAGAGACAGGGGCTTCGAGCAGTACTTC | CASSLRDRGFEQYF
TRBJ2-1 | NA | TRBV24-1 | TRBD1 | TGTGCCACCAGAGACAGGGATAACTACAATGAGCAGTTCTTC | CATRDRDNYNEQFF
TRBJ2-3 | NA | TRBV11-3 | NA | TGTGCCAGCAGCTTCAAGTGGGATACGCAGTATTTT | CASSFKWDTQYF
TRBJ2-7 | few | TRBV12-3/TRBV12-4 | NA | TGTGCCAGCAGTAGGAGGGAGGACTACGAGCAGTACTTC | CASSRREDYEQYF
TRBJ2-2 | few | TRBV11-1 | NA | TGTGCCAGCAAAGGGGCGCCGAACACCGGGGAGCTGTTTTTT | CASKGAPNTGELFF
TRBJ2-1 | few | TRBV7-8 | TRBD2 | TGTGCCAGCAGCCCAATACTAGCGGGGTCGGCCTATGAGCAGTTCTTC | CASSPILAGSAYEQFF
TRBJ2-1 | few | TRBV6-5 | NA | TGTGCCAGCAGTTACTCGGGGTGGAGGGGGGCCGCCAATGAGCAGTTCTTC | CASSYSGWRGAANEQFF
TRBJ2-7 | NA | TRBV9 | TRBD2 | TGTGCCAGCAGCGTAGGTCTCGCGGGGGTGTTTAACGAGCAGTACTTC | CASSVGLAGVFNEQYF
TRBJ1-3 | many | TRBV2 | NA | TGTGCCAGCAGTGAAGCGATGGACGGTCCCCCCACAGTCCCGCCAAACACCATATATTTT | CASSEAMDGPPTVPPNTIYF
TRBJ1-1 | few | TRBV6-1 | TRBD1 | TGTGCCAGCAGGAACAGGGGGCTCGGCACTGAAGCTTTCTTT | CASRNRGLGTEAFF
TRBJ1-1 | NA | TRBV20-1 | TRBD1 | TGCAGTGCTAGAGGACCCGGGACAGCCATCTGGATGATGAACACTGAAGCTTTCTTT | CSARGPGTAIWMMNTEAFF
TRBJ1-5 | once | TRBV7-6 | TRBD1 | TGTGCCAGCAGCTTAGCGGCCCGGACAGGGCGCAATCAGCCCCAGCATTTT | CASSLAARTGRNQPQHF
TRBJ1-3 | NA | TRBV12-3/TRBV12-4 | TRBD1 | TGTGCCAGCAATAGTTGGCCGGGACAGACTGGAAACACCATATACTTT | CASNSWPGQTGNTIYF
TRBJ2-7 | many | TRBV7-2 | NA | TGTGCCAGCAGCTTAGAGAGGGGGGCGTCCTACGAGCAGTACTTC | CASSLERGASYEQYF
TRBJ2-1 | NA | TRBV5-6 | NA | TGTGCCAGCAGCTTAGGGGACTGGGGGAACAATGAGCAGTTCTTC | CASSLGDWGNNEQFF
TRBJ1-6 | many | TRBV29-1 | NA | TGCAGCGTCTGCCCTCAGGGCTCCTATAATTCACCCCTCCACTTT | CSVCPQGSYNSPLHF
TRBJ2-5 | many | TRBV29-1 | NA | TGCAGCGTTCTCCGGGGACCGAAAGAGACCCAGTACTTC | CSVLRGPKETQYF
TRBJ2-3 | few | TRBV20-1 | TRBD2 | TGCAGTGCTGAGCGGGGGGGCCGTAGTTTGGATACGCAGTATTTT | CSAERGGRSLDTQYF
TRBJ1-1 | many | TRBV10-3 | NA | TGTGCCATCAGTGAGTCGGGCAGAATGGACACTGAAGCTTTCTTT | CAISESGRMDTEAFF
TRBJ2-7 | many | TRBV24-1 | NA | TGTGCCACCAGTGATTACTCCTCCTTAGAGCAGTACTTC | CATSDYSSLEQYF
TRBJ2-3 | few | TRBV12-3/TRBV12-4 | TRBD2 | TGTGCCAGCAGTTTAGCGACTAGCGGGGGATCCACAGATACGCAGTATTTT | CASSLATSGGSTDTQYF
TRBJ1-1 | few | TRBV25-1 | TRBD1 | TGTGCCAGCAGTACAGGGGGCAGAGAAGCTTTCTTT | CASSTGGREAFF
TRBJ2-3 | NA | TRBV6-5 | NA | TGTGCCAGCAGTTCCGGGGGGCCAACTAGCACAGATACGCAGTATTTT | CASSSGGPTSTDTQYF
TRBJ2-2 | many | TRBV5-1 | NA | TGCGCCAGCAGCTTGACAGGGACCACCGGGGAGCTGTTTTTT | CASSLTGTTGELFF
TRBJ1-5 | NA | TRBV20-1 | NA | TGCAGTGCTAGAGATCTGGGGACCAATCAGCCCCAGCATTTT | CSARDLGTNQPQHF
TRBJ1-1 | few | TRBV20-1 | NA | TGCAGTGCTAGAGGGGCGACTCACTCGAACACTGAAGCTTTCTTT | CSARGATHSNTEAFF
TRBJ2-3 | many | TRBV29-1 | NA | TGCAGCGTTGGCCGGCTCCACACAGATACGCAGTATTTT | CSVGRLHTDTQYF
TRBJ2-5 | few | TRBV7-9 | TRBD2 | TGTGCCAGCAGCTTCGCGGGGGGGCACCGGGAGACCCAGTACTTC | CASSFAGGHRETQYF
TRBJ1-6 | once | TRBV28 | NA | TGTGCCAGCAGCAGAAAACAGGGTTATAATTCACCCCTCCACTTT | CASSRKQGYNSPLHF
TRBJ1-5 | NA | TRBV10-3 | NA | TGTGCCATCAGTCAGGATAGAACAGAAGAGCCCCAGCATTTT | CAISQDRTEEPQHF
TRBJ2-1 | many | TRBV12-3/TRBV12-4 | NA | TGTGCCAGCATCTTTCAGCCGGGCAATGAGCAGTTCTTC | CASIFQPGNEQFF
TRBJ1-1 | NA | TRBV5-1 | NA | TGCGCCAGCAGCGTCGGACAGATCGTCACTGAAGCTTTCTTT | CASSVGQIVTEAFF
TRBJ2-1 | many | TRBV6-1 | TRBD2 | TGTGCCAGCAGGCAGACTAGCGGGGGGGCTAATGAGCAGTTCTTC | CASRQTSGGANEQFF
TRBJ2-2 | NA | TRBV7-2 | NA | TGTGCCAGCAGCTCATGGGGGCAAGACACCGGGGAGCTGTTTTTT | CASSSWGQDTGELFF
TRBJ2-2 | NA | TRBV7-9 | NA | TGTGCCAGCAGCCGCCGGTGGGCCGGGGAGCTGTTTTTT | CASSRRWAGELFF
TRBJ2-2 | few | TRBV24-1 | NA | TGTGCCACCAGTGATTTTACGGTTACCGGGGAGCTGTTTTTT | CATSDFTVTGELFF
TRBJ2-3 | NA | TRBV6-5 | TRBD1 | TGTGCCAGCAGCTACGGACAGGGGCGGGTGGATACGCAGTATTTT | CASSYGQGRVDTQYF
TRBJ1-1 | few | TRBV20-1 | TRBD1 | TGCAGTGCTAGAGACCCACAGGGGGAAAGGGCTTTCTTT | CSARDPQGERAFF
TRBJ2-1 | few | TRBV20-1 | NA | TGCAGTGCTAGAGAGGCCGGGGCAGACCTAATGACTAGTCCGCCGCAGTTCTTC | CSAREAGADLMTSPPQFF
TRBJ1-4 | few | TRBV29-1 | NA | TGCAGCGTTGGGGGGGGACTGCTTAATGAAAAACTGTTTTTT | CSVGGGLLNEKLFF
TRBJ2-2 | NA | TRBV28 | NA | TGTGCCAGCATCCCATGGAACACCGGGGAGCTGTTTTTT | CASIPWNTGELFF
TRBJ2-7 | many | TRBV12-3/TRBV12-4 | NA | TGTGCCAGCAGAGGCTCCCGGGACAACCCCTACGAGCAGTACTTC | CASRGSRDNPYEQYF
TRBJ2-2 | once | TRBV20-1 | NA | TGCAGTGCTAAATCCCCTTCGGGTTGGAACACCGGGGAGCTGTTTTTT | CSAKSPSGWNTGELFF
TRBJ2-3 | many | TRBV6-5 | TRBD2 | TGTGCCAGCAGTTACGGTGGTAGCGGGGGTGGGAATACGCAGTATTTT | CASSYGGSGGGNTQYF
TRBJ2-1 | many | TRBV20-1 | TRBD2 | TGCAGTGCAGGCGGGGGACTAGTCCCGTTGGAGCAGTTCTTC | CSAGGGLVPLEQFF
TRBJ2-1 | NA | TRBV6-1 | TRBD2 | TGTGCCAGCAGTGTACGGGCGGGACTAGCCCCCTACAATGAGCAGTTCTTC | CASSVRAGLAPYNEQFF
TRBJ2-2 | NA | TRBV6-6 | NA | TGTGCCAGCAGTTACGCCGCCGGGGAGCTGTTTTTT | CASSYAAGELFF
TRBJ1-2 | few | TRBV15 | NA | TGTGCCACCAGCAGAGATTTGGGCAGCCCCACGGGCTACACCTTC | CATSRDLGSPTGYTF
TRBJ2-5 | NA | TRBV15 | NA | TGTGCCACGGGGCTTTTTGGGGGGACCCAGTACTTC | CATGLFGGTQYF
TRBJ2-7 | few | TRBV12-3/TRBV12-4 | TRBD2 | TGTGCCAGCACCGCGACTAGCGGGGGTCCCTACGAGCAGTACTTC | CASTATSGGPYEQYF
TRBJ1-1 | NA | TRBV4-2 | TRBD1 | TGTGCCAGCAGTCCACGGACAGGGGCCCTGAACACTGAAGCTTTCTTT | CASSPRTGALNTEAFF
TRBJ2-5 | NA | TRBV29-1 | NA | TGCAGCCCCCTTCGTTTTTCGGATCGTAAAGAGACCCAGTACTTC | CSPLRFSDRKETQYF
TRBJ1-2 | NA | TRBV7-9 | TRBD1 | TGTGCCAGCAGCGCGCGGACAGGGCCCTATGGCTACACCTTC | CASSARTGPYGYTF
TRBJ2-5 | few | TRBV12-3/TRBV12-4 | NA | TGTGCCAGCAGACGACTAGAAGAGACCCAGTACTTC | CASRRLEETQYF
TRBJ2-5 | NA | TRBV15 | NA | TGTGCCACCAGCTGGTCCCCGGGGACCCAGTACTTC | CATSWSPGTQYF